These T cell receptor beta chains were read from a single sample in a study of PD-1 blockade in classical Hodgkin lymphoma. The data were produced by immunoSEQ multiplex PCR, yet TCRdb's version contains in-frame clones alone and is incomplete. The sample contains more than 85,000 clones, over 90% of which appear only once. Sequencing was performed on peripheral blood mononuclear cells (PBMCs), taken before the second cycle of nivolumab. Source of these receptors: a human donor with classical Hodgkin lymphoma. CDR3s include the opening cysteine and the closing phenylalanine or tryptophan. Fields, in order: J gene, V gene, D gene, clone size, CDR3 protein, CDR3 DNA. The D gene is left open where the match is weak. The listing skips clone size in some rows; elsewhere it reads once, few, many or a size class.

TRBJ2-7,TRBV5-4,.,once,CASSLGTADYEQYF,TGTGCCAGCAGCTTGGGGACAGCGGACTACGAGCAGTACTTC
TRBJ1-1,TRBV19,.,.,CASSMWRSNTEAFF,TGTGCCAGTAGTATGTGGAGGTCAAACACTGAAGCTTTCTTT
TRBJ2-5,TRBV6-1,.,.,CASSYTETQYF,TGTGCCAGCAGTTACACGGAGACCCAGTACTTC
TRBJ2-7,TRBV5-1,TRBD2,.,CASSPGLAGIGYEQYF,TGCGCCAGCAGTCCCGGACTAGCGGGGATCGGCTACGAGCAGTACTTC
TRBJ2-6,TRBV5-5,TRBD1,.,CASSRHMGQPISGANVLTF,TGTGCCAGCAGCCGCCATATGGGACAGCCTATCTCTGGGGCCAACGTCCTGACTTTC
TRBJ1-1,TRBV5-1,.,.,CASSLTFLSTGFF,TGCGCCAGCAGCTTGACTTTCCTCTCCACGGGCTTCTTT
TRBJ2-2,TRBV27,.,.,CASSFQGGAGELFF,TGTGCCAGCAGTTTTCAGGGTGGTGCCGGGGAGCTGTTTTTT
TRBJ2-7,TRBV5-1,TRBD2,few,CASSPLKASGQNYEQYF,TGCGCCAGCAGCCCCTTGAAGGCTAGCGGGCAGAACTACGAGCAGTACTTC
TRBJ2-1,TRBV18,.,once,CASSPETGYNEQFF,TGTGCCAGCTCACCCGAGACAGGATACAATGAGCAGTTCTTC
TRBJ2-7,TRBV10-1,.,few,CASSERGGKYEQYF,TGCGCCAGCAGTGAGCGTGGGGGGAAGTACGAGCAGTACTTC
TRBJ2-1,TRBV30,.,.,CAWRRVLNEQFF,TGTGCCTGGAGAAGAGTCTTAAATGAGCAGTTCTTC
TRBJ1-1,TRBV7-9,.,.,CASSSKQGGANTEAFF,TGTGCCAGCAGCTCAAAGCAGGGAGGCGCGAACACTGAAGCTTTCTTT
TRBJ2-2,TRBV11-2,TRBD2,.,CASSLVVRGAGELFF,TGTGCCAGCAGCTTAGTGGTGCGGGGGGCCGGGGAGCTGTTTTTT
TRBJ2-7,TRBV2,TRBD1,.,CASSPGQGAYEQYF,TGTGCCAGCAGTCCGGGACAGGGAGCTTACGAGCAGTACTTC
TRBJ2-2,TRBV7-2,TRBD2,.,CASSRGRAGGTGELFF,TGTGCCAGCAGCCGGGGGCGGGCGGGAGGCACCGGGGAGCTGTTTTTT
TRBJ1-6,TRBV29-1,TRBD1,.,CSVGDRADSPLHF,TGCAGCGTTGGGGACAGGGCCGATTCACCCCTCCACTTT
TRBJ2-7,TRBV7-9,.,.,CASSLQGYEQYF,TGTGCCAGCAGCTTACAGGGGTACGAGCAGTACTTC
TRBJ2-7,TRBV11-3,TRBD1,.,CASSLDSRDSTYEQYF,TGTGCCAGCAGCTTAGACTCCCGGGACAGCACCTACGAGCAGTACTTC
TRBJ1-1,TRBV7-2,.,.,CASSSSMNTEAFF,TGTGCCAGCAGCTCGTCAATGAACACTGAAGCTTTCTTT
TRBJ1-2,TRBV19,.,.,CASSMETANYGYTF,TGTGCCAGTAGTATGGAGACGGCAAACTATGGCTACACCTTC
TRBJ2-2,TRBV10-1,.,.,CASRRQPYTGELFF,TGCGCCAGCCGTAGACAGCCCTACACCGGGGAGCTGTTTTTT
TRBJ2-1,TRBV6-1,.,.,CASSGEGDEQFF,TGTGCCAGCAGTGGGGAGGGGGATGAGCAGTTCTTC
TRBJ2-1,TRBV12-5,TRBD2,.,CASGFMAGAAYNEQFF,TGTGCTAGTGGTTTTATGGCGGGAGCCGCCTACAATGAGCAGTTCTTC
TRBJ2-1,TRBV2,TRBD2,.,CASMRGLAGRDEQFF,TGTGCCTCAATGAGGGGGCTAGCGGGAAGGGATGAGCAGTTCTTC
TRBJ2-5,TRBV7-8,TRBD2,.,CASSGPQAGVQETQYF,TGTGCCAGCAGCGGACCCCAAGCGGGAGTCCAAGAGACCCAGTACTTC
TRBJ2-7,TRBV5-1,TRBD1,.,CASSLGPQGATYEQYF,TGCGCCAGCAGCTTGGGGCCACAGGGGGCCACCTACGAGCAGTACTTC
TRBJ2-2,TRBV11-3,.,.,CASSLSNYWYTGELFF,TGTGCCAGCAGCTTATCGAACTATTGGTACACCGGGGAGCTGTTTTTT
TRBJ2-3,TRBV9,.,.,CASSVTLQGDTQYF,TGTGCCAGCAGCGTAACTCTACAAGGGGATACGCAGTATTTT
TRBJ2-3,TRBV11-2,.,.,CASSLERVADTQYF,TGTGCCAGCAGCTTAGAGCGAGTCGCCGATACGCAGTATTTT